One T cell receptor beta chain is described in this entry. This clonotype has only a few counts. Its antigen is currently not known. No per-base quality is available; no much larger clone lies one base away. The data originate from a study of T cells in Graves' hyperthyroidism and ophthalmopathy (dated by TCRdb to about 2019). As for the study more broadly: Peripheral blood samples were taken at initial diagnosis, before any treatment was given. The 90 or so discovery patients were randomly split 7:3 into training and test sets. An independent validation cohort of 18 to 20 hyperthyroidism patients and 15 or so patients who later progressed to ophthalmopathy tested prospective prediction of ophthalmopathy. Once sampling was done, hyperthyroidism patients were given methimazole at a starting dose of 30 mg daily, whereas ophthalmopathy patients were given high-dose intravenous methylprednisolone. In addition, the study compared T-cell repertoires in thyroid tissue and in blood from 6 or 7 Graves' hyperthyroidism patients. The paper describes TCR Vbeta CDR3 sequencing of around 140 peripheral blood samples, made up of under 50 ophthalmopathy patients, 70 to 75 hyperthyroidism patients and some 17 progressor patients. To identify distinguishing TCR V-J signatures, a discovery cohort of about a hundred patients was used, comprising 40 to 45 with Graves' ophthalmopathy and around 60 with stable Graves' hyperthyroidism. What the study reported, not specific to this receptor: Most expanded thyroid clonotypes (frequency above 0.001) were also found in blood, which suggests that blood repertoires may mirror thyroid immune responses. In validation, progression to ophthalmopathy was predicted by the model with approximately 67% sensitivity and 72% to 85% specificity, a median of about 6 months before onset. Ophthalmopathy was separated from stable hyperthyroidism by a 13 V-J signature model, with approximately 86% sensitivity and approximately 81% specificity obtained in cross-validation and 80%/75% obtained in testing. Sample size was not statistically predetermined, and blinding of investigators to group allocation was not performed.

TCR beta CDR3 regions were amplified from RNA transcripts. For the first round of RT-PCR on the TCR CDR3, the HTBI primer set was used together with the Qiagen OneStep RT-PCR kit. Libraries were constructed in a second round of multiplex PCR, after which size selection and purification were carried out. Sequencing of the libraries was done on an Illumina HiSeq2000 using paired-end 100 bp reads. In the paper's pipeline: SOAPnuke was used to process the raw data, removing reads that contained adapters or uncalled bases, had a mean Phred below 15, or lacked an exact match to the constant primer or identifier. COPE v1.2.5 was used to merge the high-quality paired reads, and each unique nucleotide sequence was defined as a clonotype. MiTCR v1.1 was used to align clonotypes to the IMGT TRBV, TRBD and TRBJ reference segments. Analysis was restricted to V-J combinations with a frequency above 0.0001, which covered roughly 99% of repertoires. A TCS score was defined as the ratio between F50 (clonal expansion) and ExV (chaos), using BLOSUM62-based TCRdist between CDR3 peptides within each V-J. Welch's t-statistics and random forest reduced 500 to 550 V-J features to 10 to 15, which were used in a naive Bayes classifier (R e1071). The public reads were run again by TCRdb, first through fastp at Q25 and then through MiXCR, and only productive beta chains were kept. Rows merge per CDR3 protein into single entries with the most common DNA and genes. These V and J calls are TCRdb output, not the study's own analysis. Here the sample has about 210,000 distinct CDR3 sequences; 17% occur a single time. The ten largest make up approximately 46% of the sample.

Stable Graves' hyperthyroidism was defined as no progression to ophthalmopathy during 18 months of follow-up. Hyperthyroidism patients were newly diagnosed, with disease duration under 2 months, and aged 18 to 65 years. Patients with uncontrolled infections, other autoimmune diseases, pregnancy or lactation were excluded. Clinical symptoms, serum thyroxine and TRAb, thyroid ultrasound, and orbital computed tomography formed the basis for the diagnoses. Ficoll-Paque density gradient centrifugation was used to isolate PBMCs from approximately 10 ml of fresh peripheral blood. Total RNA was extracted using Trizol reagent, and RNA quality was assessed on an Agilent 2100 Bioanalyzer. This clonotype was obtained from a man aged 45-65 years with Graves' hyperthyroidism. Sequencing was performed on blood.

The CDR3 corresponds to CASSLRGLSGNTIYF. In nucleotide form, the sequence is TGCGCCAGCAGCCTTCGGGGCCTCTCTGGAAACACCATATATTTT. The rearranged segments are TRBV5-1 and TRBJ1-3; the D segment could be TRBD1, given 5 matching bases. Measured from the cysteine to the phenylalanine, the CDR3 is 15 residues long. Here the CDR3 DNA is all that survives: 45 bases in frame from base 1. V is pared back by 4 bases and J by 0 bases, with 11 bases lying between the germline termini. Via the germline V gene, CDR1 is SGHRS and CDR2 YFSETQ.